The entry below gives a single TCR beta chain sequence along with its context. The data originate from a study of CD8+CD57+ T cells in acquired aplastic anemia. For CDR3 and TCR beta VDJ profiling, genomic DNA was the template used. Using its own MiXCR run on the reads, TCRdb lists one record per CDR3 protein. The data contain some 200,000 distinct CDR3 sequences, 55% to 65% of them singletons. This CDR3 has 11 amino acids. The germline V and J ends were trimmed by 4 bases and 9 bases, with 7 bases remaining between them. Germline V lookup: CDR1 SEHNR, CDR2 FQNEAQ (reference sequence). Patients chosen for sequencing had shown CD8+CD57+ cell expansion by flow cytometry. Severe acquired aplastic anemia was the diagnosis recorded for all patients. The study sampled blood from patients who had received no therapy.

This clonotype was obtained from a human donor with aplastic anemia. The chain recombines TRBV7-9 with TRBJ2-1, with D perhaps TRBD1 (5 bases). The sample was sorted CD4+, CD8+, or CD8+CD57+ T cells (not recorded which) from PBMCs. CDR3 loop: CASSWGTEQFF. In DNA, the CDR3 is TGTGCCAGCAGCTGGGGCACTGAGCAGTTCTTC.